The 3 T cell receptor beta chains listed next were all sequenced from one sample in a study of T cells in Graves' hyperthyroidism and ophthalmopathy. The TCR beta CDR3 regions underwent amplification using RNA transcripts as the source. HTBI primers were employed in a first-round RT-PCR of the TCR CDR3. TCRdb redid the calling of the multiplex PCR reads with MiXCR, one entry per CDR3 protein. Here the sample spans hundreds of thousands of distinct CDR3 sequences, roughly a sixth being singletons. The sequencing sample was made of blood. The source of these receptors is a woman aged 40 to 55 with Graves' ophthalmopathy.

The table lists this clonotype with many counts. This chain uses TRBV6-1 with TRBJ1-5, with D uncertain. With 7 bases removed from V and 7 bases from J, the gap between germline ends came to 14 bases. The CDR3 consists of 13 residues. CDR1 and CDR2 (germline): MNHNS, SASEGT. The CDR3 sequence: CASTLRDAQPQHF. Here the CDR3 DNA reads TGTGCCAGCACCTTAAGGGATGCGCAGCCCCAGCATTTT.

This clonotype appeared many times. The gene calls are TRBV6-2 or TRBV6-3 and TRBJ2-1; D gene uncertain. CDR1 is MNHEY and CDR2 is SVGEGT in the germline V gene. The CDR3 runs to 14 residues. V was pared by 2 bases and J by 0 bases, with 5 bases between. This CDR3 is CASSYDFSYNEQFF. For the CDR3, the DNA is TGTGCCAGCAGTTACGACTTCTCCTACAATGAGCAGTTCTTC.

This clonotype was detected many times. The chain is built from TRBV30 and TRBJ2-3, with D perhaps matching TRBD1 (6 bases). V shed 0 bases and J shed 5 bases, with 12 bases lying between them. The CDR3 is made up of 14 amino acids. Germline V CDR1 and CDR2: GTSNPN, SVGIG (reference sequence). CDR3 amino acids: CAWSVQGARDTQYF. CDR3 nucleotides: TGTGCCTGGAGTGTACAGGGAGCCAGAGATACGCAGTATTTT.